Detailed here is one T cell receptor (beta chain). This clone was counted a single time. Its antigen target is currently unknown. The input lacks base qualities; no much larger clone sits a single base away. This sample stems from a study of control samples from healthy donors and cancer patients (TCRdb year 2020). Reading from cysteine to phenylalanine, the CDR3 counts 14 amino acids. The entry retains the CDR3 DNA only, 42 bases that are in frame from base 1. V loses 0 bases, J loses 3 bases, and the germline ends lie 9 bases apart. CDR1 and CDR2 are drawn from the germline V gene: SGDLS, YYNGEE. The receptor library was made with the immunoSEQ multiplex PCR assay. As stored in TCRdb, this immuneACCESS dataset retains in-frame rearrangements with V and J assigned. A fraction of the clones does not appear; measured against another copy, unresolved V genes explain less than half of the discrepancy, and the remainder lacks a known reason. This sample comprises over 150,000 clones, just over 95% of them detected only once. Approximately 1% of the sample comes from the top ten.

The sequencing input was blood. This TCR was recovered from a woman aged 25 to 39 in good health. The V and J genes are TRBV9 and TRBJ1-2; matching of 5 bases hints at TRBD1 as the D gene. The CDR3 loop reads CASSVDPGHYGYTF. The DNA sequence follows: TGTGCCAGCAGCGTAGATCCGGGGCACTATGGCTACACCTTC.